These 14 T cell receptor beta chains were sequenced from one sample in a study of blood T cell repertoires in COVID-19 (dated by TCRdb to 2020 to 2022). Library generation was performed with the immunoSEQ multiplex PCR assay. Here the immuneACCESS table is served through TCRdb, limited to in-frame sequences with V and J called. Missing clones are a known gap in these copies; in checked studies unresolved V genes cover under half, and the rest lacks a known reason. This sample has approximately 90,000 clones in its table, and around 90% of those were observed once. About 3.4% of the sample is held by the ten biggest clonotypes. Sample: peripheral blood. These receptors came from a woman in her 70s with acute or convalescent COVID-19.

DNA for the CDR3: TGTGCCAGCAGCTCGGCAGGTGCGGATACGCAGTATTTT. It translates to CASSSAGADTQYF. V usage is TRBV5-8 and J usage is TRBJ2-3; D remains ambiguous. This CDR3 contains 13 residues. Trimming took 3 bases from V and 6 from J, leaving 11 bases between them. Germline-derived CDR1 and CDR2 are SGHTS and YDEGEE. Combining the CDR3 with reference TRBV5-8 and TRBJ2-3 gives the whole variable domain EAGVTQSPTHLIKTRGQQATLRCSPISGHTSVYWYQQALGLGLQFLLWYDEGEERNRGNFPPRFSGRQFPNYSSELNVNALELEDSALYLCASSSAGADTQYFGPGTRLTVL.

V and J are TRBV18 and TRBJ2-5; 13 nucleotides match TRBD2. Germline CDR1 reads KGHSH; CDR2 reads LQKENI. This CDR3 is built from 15 residues. V gave up 3 bases and J gave up 4 bases; unmatched junction bases: 2. The CDR3 region has the DNA TGTGCCAGCTCACCCCGGACTAGCGGGGGAGAGACCCAGTACTTC. Protein: CASSPRTSGGETQYF.

This clone was counted once. CDR3 in amino acids: CASSLGARDEGEQFF. The DNA for the CDR3 is TGTGCCAGCAGCTTGGGGGCTAGGGATGAGGGTGAGCAGTTCTTC. This sequence joins TRBV5-4 and TRBJ2-1; the D gene is possibly TRBD2 (5 bases). Germline V lookup: CDR1 SGHNT, CDR2 YYREEE (reference sequence). The CDR3 runs to 15 residues. Trimming shortened V by 0 bases and J by 9 bases, and 16 bases separated the two germline ends.

The CDR3 is CASSHSSRRGGRYQETQYF. Written as DNA, the CDR3 is TGTGCCAGCAGCCATTCGTCTCGGCGGGGGGGCCGGTACCAAGAGACCCAGTACTTC. The chain links TRBV3-1 (or the pseudogene TRBV3-2) to TRBJ2-5, with TRBD2 identical over 9 bases. The germline V gene has CDR1 LGHDT and CDR2 YNNKEL (reference sequence). The ends lost 3 bases at V and 0 bases at J; junction bases unmatched: 14. The CDR3 is made up of 19 amino acids.

This chain joins TRBV29-1 and TRBJ1-4; D unclear. The ends were cut back, 4 bases at V and 0 bases at J, with 12 bases in the middle. Germline V gene data show CDR1 as SQVTM and CDR2 as ANQGSEA. CDR3 size: 15 residues. This CDR3 reads CSVVWHGATNEKLFF. CDR3 nucleotide sequence: TGCAGCGTTGTCTGGCACGGGGCAACTAATGAAAAACTGTTTTTT.

The chain uses TRBV28 and TRBJ1-5, with 9 bases identical to TRBD1. CDR1 and CDR2 (germline): MDHEN, SYDVKM. Trimming at V came to 6 bases and at J to 11 bases, leaving 11 bases not matched to a gene. This CDR3 has 14 residues. CDR3 residues: CASRTPGQGMAQHF. The DNA for the CDR3 is TGTGCCAGCAGGACCCCGGGACAGGGTATGGCCCAGCATTTT.

V gene TRBV15 combines with J gene TRBJ1-6, with unresolved D. CDR3 length: 13 amino acids. Trimming shortened V by 8 bases and J by 9 bases, and 14 bases separated the two germline ends. Germline CDR1 is LNHNV and CDR2 is YYDKDF (reference sequence). CDR3 in amino acids: CATRREGRSPLHF. The CDR3 DNA is TGTGCCACCCGGCGAGAGGGTCGTTCACCCCTCCACTTT.

With respect to this clone: Its ends do not fully match the called genes, so a read error is possible. V and J are TRBV2 and TRBJ2-7; 9 bases match TRBD2. In germline, CDR1 is SNHLY, CDR2 FYNNEI. The CDR3 has 13 amino acids. The CDR3 DNA follows: TGTGCCAGCTCCGGGACTAGCTCCCACGAGCAGTACTTC. Residues: CASSGTSSHEQYF.

CDR3 sequence reads: CASTGGGLEQYF. The CDR3 bases are TGTGCCAGTACGGGCGGGGGGCTCGAGCAGTACTTC. This chain links TRBV19 with TRBJ2-7; 8 bases line up with TRBD2. Germline V gives CDR1 LNHDA, CDR2 SQIVND (reference sequence). J gave up 6 bases and V 7 bases, and 5 bases lay outside the gene matches. The CDR3 has 12 residues.

This clone was seen more than once but under ten times. The rearrangement joins TRBV28 to TRBJ1-6, with D uncertain. The V end lost 3 bases, the J end lost 14 bases, and 8 bases lay between the germline ends. Germline lookup yields CDR1 MDHEN and CDR2 SYDVKM. The CDR3 totals 11 residues. As DNA, the CDR3 is TGTGCCAGCAGTTTGTGGCAGTCCCTCCACTTT. This gives the protein CASSLWQSLHF.

This chain links TRBV11-2 with TRBJ2-7; D call uncertain. Per the germline V gene, CDR1 is SGHAT and CDR2 is FQNNGV. V lost 5 bases to trimming and J lost 3 bases, with 17 bases between them. The CDR3 totals 15 residues. The DNA for the CDR3 is TGTGCCAGCAGCCCTTGGTCTATCCCCCTCTACGAGCAGTACTTC. This translates into CASSPWSIPLYEQYF.

V gene TRBV11-2 combines with J gene TRBJ1-1, with 10 bases matching TRBD1. With 6 bases clipped from V and 8 bases from J, the junction kept 9 bases outside the gene matches. This CDR3 comprises 14 residues. Germline CDR1 is SGHAT and CDR2 is FQNNGV. This CDR3 is CASSPTGGAWEAFF. The DNA for the CDR3 is TGTGCCAGCAGTCCGACAGGGGGCGCATGGGAAGCTTTCTTT. The full variable domain, rest sourced from reference TRBV11-2 and TRBJ1-1, is EAGVAQSPRYKIIEKRQSVAFWCNPISGHATLYWYQQILGQGPKLLIQFQNNGVVDDSQLPKDRFSAERLKGVDSTLKIQPAKLEDSAVYLCASSPTGGAWEAFFGQGTRLTVV.

J is TRBJ2-2 and V is TRBV24-1, with a tentative D call TRBD2 (6 bases). The CDR3 sequence is 12 residues long. Trimming took 9 bases from V and 4 from J, leaving 8 bases between them. CDR1 KGHDR and CDR2 SFDVKD come from the germline V gene. CDR3 sequence: CATDGGTGELFF. The CDR3 region has the DNA TGTGCCACCGACGGGGGCACCGGGGAGCTGTTTTTT.

The V and J genes are TRBV20-1 and TRBJ1-1; D ambiguous. Trimming pared 6 bases from V and 0 bases from J, leaving 5 bases between. The CDR3 covers 11 residues. The germline gives CDR1 DFQATT, CDR2 SNEGSKA (reference sequence). CDR3 coding DNA: TGCAGTGCGATAGTGAACACTGAAGCTTTCTTT. Translated: CSAIVNTEAFF.